This T cell receptor beta chain stems from a study of PD-1 blockade in classical Hodgkin lymphoma. V dropped 5 bases and J dropped 0; count of bases not matched to a gene: 10. The germline gives CDR1 SGHVS, CDR2 FQNEAQ. The CDR3 spans 17 residues. In regard to this clone: The antigen remains unidentified.

No patient escaped relapse after autologous stem cell transplantation, and brentuximab vedotin exposure varied. Repertoires were generated with immunoSEQ multiplex PCR, while TCRdb's copy carries only in-frame clones and drops some. The sample carries around 100,000 clones, roughly 91% recorded once. The study's findings and limits: Baseline diversity resembling that of newly diagnosed patients was seen in complete responders.

Sequenced material: peripheral blood mononuclear cells (PBMCs), taken before the second cycle of nivolumab. The chain couples TRBV7-8 to TRBJ1-3; 7 bases are a match to TRBD1. This receptor was taken from a human donor with classical Hodgkin lymphoma. CDR3 in DNA: TGTGCCAGCAGCCGGATGGCGGGACAGAGCTCTGGAAACACCATATATTTT. Protein product: CASSRMAGQSSGNTIYF. Filled out from reference TRBV7-8 and TRBJ1-3, the complete variable domain reads GAGVSQSPRYKVAKRGQDVALRCDPISGHVSLFWYQQALGQGPEFLTYFQNEAQLDKSGLPSDRFFAERPEGSVSTLKIQRTQQEDSAVYLCASSRMAGQSSGNTIYFGEGSWLTVV.